The clone carrying this T cell receptor beta chain was seen many times. Its antigen is still unknown. This entry belongs to a study of T cell repertoires in cytomegalovirus infection. The wider study: Indicated by public TCR beta signatures were CMV infection and matching HLA type. Study-level results: Summed frequency of public TCR beta families distinguished CMV carriers with the relevant HLA. In two of eight donors, the top clonotype was HLA-C-restricted CMV-specific.

Using its own MiXCR run on the reads, TCRdb lists one record per CDR3 protein. The sample contains 250,000 to 300,000 distinct CDR3 sequences, around 8.7% of which appear only once. CDR3 length: 14 residues. Trimming removed 5 bases from V and 3 bases from J, with 12 bases in between. The V gene's germline CDR1 is MDHEN and CDR2 SYDVKM. This clonotype was sampled from a human donor in good health (CMV status not recorded). Some clones in this sample may be carry-over from other donors' samples. The chain is built from TRBV28 and TRBJ2-3, with D unclear. Sequenced: PBMCs. DNA of the CDR3: TGTGCCAGCAGTCAACTCCTGAGGACAGATACGCAGTATTTT. Protein: CASSQLLRTDTQYF.